The rows below give T cell receptor beta chains drawn from one sample of a study of shared clonotypes between healthy human individuals. Sequenced by immunoSEQ multiplex PCR; TCRdb stores in-frame clones only, minus some. Here the sample spans millions of clones, over 85% being singletons. The sample comprised naive CD4+ T cells from PBMCs. These receptors were collected from a man between 18 and 29 years old in good health. Some clones in this sample may be carry-over from other donors' samples. The CDR3 runs from the conserved cysteine through the conserved F or W.

V,J,CDR3
TRBV6-1,TRBJ2-3,CASSAQGAKADTQYF
TRBV4-3,TRBJ2-7,CASSQEWHPTYEQYF
TRBV6-1,TRBJ2-7,CASRVSSGAAYEQYF
TRBV7-2,TRBJ2-5,CASSSSRLAGIETQYF
TRBV12-5,TRBJ1-2,CASGGTDVYGYTF
TRBV5-1,TRBJ2-7,CASSLEGTSYYEQYF
TRBV28,TRBJ1-4,CASSLGVEKLFF
TRBV29-1,TRBJ2-5,CSVDARGQETQYF
TRBV15,TRBJ2-5,CATSRVLRGRETQYF
TRBV5-1,TRBJ2-3,CASSSGTGGITDTQYF
TRBV6-4,TRBJ1-5,CASSEEVRQPQHF
TRBV6-6,TRBJ2-2,CASPPPENTGELFF
TRBV28,TRBJ2-7,CASTLVQTYEQYF
TRBV27,TRBJ1-5,CASSLGWGNQPQHF
TRBV5-1,TRBJ2-3,CASTYLAGADTQYF
TRBV29-1,TRBJ2-7,CSVHDDMTYEQYF
TRBV6-5,TRBJ2-1,CASSYWTGEYHEQFF
TRBV7-3,TRBJ2-1,CASSLVRTSGHNEQFF
TRBV6-1,TRBJ2-7,CASSAMGVSYEQYF
TRBV6-5,TRBJ1-1,CASSPQEGLAEAFF
TRBV7-8,TRBJ2-3,CASSLTGRADTQYF
TRBV5-8,TRBJ1-4,CASSPERGKATNEKLFF
TRBV5-1,TRBJ2-1,CASSPGQSYNEQFF
TRBV11-2,TRBJ2-3,CASSLDRQGRGTDTQYF
TRBV5-1,TRBJ1-5,CASSLDRGDQPQHF
TRBV4-1,TRBJ1-5,CASSQDLSGYQPQHF
TRBV11-3,TRBJ2-1,CASSQNNNEQFF
TRBV6-6,TRBJ2-3,CASSYLTGSKTDTQYF
TRBV5-8,TRBJ2-5,CASRAGTGQRGTQYF
TRBV28,TRBJ1-5,CASSPWTENQPQHF
TRBV20-1,TRBJ2-3,CSARGGDTQYF
TRBV7-3,TRBJ2-1,CASSRGRNPRDEQFF